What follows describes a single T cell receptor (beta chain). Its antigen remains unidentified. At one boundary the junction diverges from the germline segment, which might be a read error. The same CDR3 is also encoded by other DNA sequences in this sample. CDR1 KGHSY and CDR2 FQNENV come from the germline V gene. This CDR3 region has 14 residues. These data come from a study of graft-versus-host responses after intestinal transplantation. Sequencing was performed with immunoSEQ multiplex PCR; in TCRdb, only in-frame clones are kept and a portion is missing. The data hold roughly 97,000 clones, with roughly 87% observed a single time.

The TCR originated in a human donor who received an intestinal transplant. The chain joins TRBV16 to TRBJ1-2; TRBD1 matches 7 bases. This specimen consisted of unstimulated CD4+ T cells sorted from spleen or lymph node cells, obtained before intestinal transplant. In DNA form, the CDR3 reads TGTGCTAGCAGCCTCGACAGGGCGGTCTATGGCTACACCTTC. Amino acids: CASSLDRAVYGYTF.